The 24 T cell receptor beta chains presented below share a single source sample, sequenced in a study of regulatory T cells in long-lasting Graves disease. Libraries of TCR beta came from iRepertoire HTBI primers plus Arm-PCR of CDR3 regions. TCRdb analysed the multiplex PCR reads with MiXCR anew, one entry per CDR3 protein. The sample yields 400,000 to 500,000 distinct CDR3 sequences, around 15% seen once. Sample time point: newly diagnosed GD, antithyroid drugs for less than 3 months. RNA isolated from PBMCs was used to make the TCR library. In addition, the sample was reused for a study of T cells in Graves' hyperthyroidism and ophthalmopathy.

The specimen was peripheral blood mononuclear cells (PBMCs), collected at new diagnosis, from a patient treated with antithyroid drugs. The receptors derive from a woman aged 45-65 years with Graves disease.

This clonotype was recorded at least ten times. The chain links TRBV7-2 to TRBJ2-1; D is uncertain. V lost 2 bases, J lost 1 base, and 9 bases lay in between. CDR1 and CDR2 (germline): SGHTA, FQGNSA. The CDR3 has 15 residues. The CDR3 DNA reads as TGTGCCAGCAGCTTATTAGGCGGTTCCTACAATGAGCAGTTCTTC. The encoded protein is CASSLLGGSYNEQFF.

This chain connects TRBV29-1 to TRBJ2-1; 7 nucleotides match TRBD2. The CDR3 has 16 residues. In germline, CDR1 is SQVTM, CDR2 ANQGSEA. V shed 7 bases, J shed 0 bases, and the junction held 12 bases outside the gene matches. CDR3 nucleotide sequence: TGCAGCGGGGCTAGCGGTCAGAGAAGCTCCTACAATGAGCAGTTCTTC. Amino acids: CSGASGQRSSYNEQFF.

This clonotype was seen at least ten times. The gene calls are TRBV28 and TRBJ1-1; the D gene is possibly TRBD1 (6 bases). The germline V gene has CDR1 MDHEN and CDR2 SYDVKM. The CDR3 covers 12 residues. V was shortened by 6 bases and J by 7 bases, with 12 bases between the two germline ends. The CDR3 sequence: CASSPGQIEAFF. CDR3 nucleotides: TGTGCCAGCAGCCCCGGACAGATTGAAGCTTTCTTT.

This clonotype was recorded many times. The CDR3 here is CASSPGTFRNEETQYF. CDR3 nucleotides: TGTGCCAGCAGCCCTGGGACTTTCCGAAATGAGGAGACCCAGTACTTC. The chain links TRBV11-2 to TRBJ2-5, with D possibly TRBD2 on 6 matching bases. This CDR3 has 16 amino acids. Trimming shortened V by 5 bases and J by 5 bases, and 21 bases separated the two germline ends. Germline V gene lookup returns CDR1 SGHAT and CDR2 FQNNGV. Supplemented by reference TRBV11-2 and TRBJ2-5, the full variable domain reads EAGVAQSPRYKIIEKRQSVAFWCNPISGHATLYWYQQILGQGPKLLIQFQNNGVVDDSQLPKDRFSAERLKGVDSTLKIQPAKLEDSAVYLCASSPGTFRNEETQYFGPGTRLLVL.

This clonotype was counted between two and nine times. The chain joins TRBV11-2 to TRBJ1-5; D gene uncertain. CDR3 size: 13 residues. Trimming took 5 bases from V and 1 from J, leaving 6 bases between them. From germline, CDR1 is SGHAT and CDR2 FQNNGV. DNA for the CDR3: TGTGCCAGCAGCCAGGAAAGCAATCAGCCCCAGCATTTT. Amino acids: CASSQESNQPQHF.

This clonotype was seen many times. The chain recombines TRBV6-5 with TRBJ1-2, with D maybe TRBD1 (6 bases). This CDR3 is 16 amino acids long. CDR1 is MNHEY, CDR2 SVGAGI, per germline. V was cut by 2 bases and J by 0 bases, with 13 bases left in between. CDR3 protein: CASSYQAGTTNYGYTF. The DNA of the CDR3 is TGTGCCAGCAGTTACCAAGCAGGGACAACTAACTATGGCTACACCTTC.

The table lists this clonotype with many counts. The chain joins TRBV2 to TRBJ2-5; D is ambiguous. The germline CDR1 and CDR2 sequences are SNHLY and FYNNEI. This CDR3 contains 13 residues. Trimming took 6 bases from V and 1 from J, leaving 9 bases between them. This chain's CDR3 is CASRGYPQETQYF. The DNA of the CDR3 is TGTGCCAGCAGGGGCTACCCCCAAGAGACCCAGTACTTC.

This clonotype was detected ten times or more. The genes are TRBV3-1 and TRBJ1-4; TRBD1 is a possible D gene (5 bases). This CDR3 has 15 residues. Trimming shortened V by 5 bases and J by 2 bases, and 12 bases separated the two germline ends. The V gene's germline CDR1 is LGHDT and CDR2 YNNKEL (reference sequence). CDR3: CASSSGIWTNEKLFF. In nucleotides, the CDR3 is TGTGCCAGCAGCTCAGGGATTTGGACTAATGAAAAACTGTTTTTT.

This clonotype has a count of ten or more. This chain uses TRBV27 with TRBJ2-7; 9 nucleotides agree with TRBD1. Germline lookup yields CDR1 MNHEY and CDR2 SMNVEV (reference sequence). J lost 1 base, V lost 4 bases, and 5 bases had no gene match. This CDR3 is built from 15 residues. The CDR3 DNA is TGTGCCAGCAGTTCGGGACAGGGAGTTTCCTACGAGCAGTACTTC. Encoded protein: CASSSGQGVSYEQYF.

In its sample, this clonotype was seen many times. The V and J genes are TRBV7-8 and TRBJ2-5; D could derive from TRBD1 or TRBD2 (5 bases each). The CDR3 runs to 16 residues. V lost 5 bases, J lost 2 bases, and 18 bases lay in between. The germline CDR1 and CDR2 sequences are SGHVS and FQNEAQ. CDR3 protein: CASSLVGPGIQETQYF. CDR3 bases: TGTGCCAGCAGCCTAGTGGGACCGGGGATTCAAGAGACCCAGTACTTC. The full variable domain, its missing parts supplied by reference TRBV7-8 and TRBJ2-5, is GAGVSQSPRYKVAKRGQDVALRCDPISGHVSLFWYQQALGQGPEFLTYFQNEAQLDKSGLPSDRFFAERPEGSVSTLKIQRTQQEDSAVYLCASSLVGPGIQETQYFGPGTRLLVL.

This chain connects TRBV10-3 to TRBJ2-2; TRBD2 agrees at 10 bases. With V trimmed by 3 bases and J by 4 bases, 14 bases remained unmatched. Germline loops: CDR1 ENHRY, CDR2 SYGVKD. This CDR3 is built from 19 residues. The chain's CDR3 is CAISEVAGGRRVGTGELFF. CDR3 nucleotides: TGTGCCATCAGTGAAGTAGCGGGAGGCCGTAGAGTGGGCACCGGGGAGCTGTTTTTT.

The genes are TRBV7-9 and TRBJ2-1, with 9 nucleotides matching TRBD2. From germline, CDR1 is SEHNR and CDR2 FQNEAQ (reference sequence). After removal of 2 bases from V and 7 bases from J, the junction contained 6 bases not matched to a gene. This CDR3 has 15 residues. CDR3 DNA sequence: TGTGCCAGCAGCTTACTTAGCGGGAGAAGGAATGAGCAGTTCTTC. As protein: CASSLLSGRRNEQFF.

This clonotype was seen at least ten times. The chain carries TRBV28 and TRBJ1-5; D is uncertain. The CDR3 is 12 amino acids. Trimming cost V 2 bases and J 6 bases, with 5 bases left between them. CDR1 and CDR2 (germline): MDHEN, SYDVKM. CDR3 nucleotide sequence: TGTGCCAGCAGTTTAATATTTCAGCCCCAGCATTTT. It is translated as CASSLIFQPQHF.

Points on this clonotype: With a far larger clone one base away, a read error is the likely cause. The chain carries TRBV7-9 and TRBJ2-7, with D unclear. Trimming took off 2 bases at V and 7 bases at J, with 15 bases between the two ends. The CDR3 is made up of 14 amino acids. CDR1 SEHNR and CDR2 FQNEAQ come from the germline V gene (reference sequence). The chain's CDR3 is CASSLSTDPNEQYF. The CDR3 DNA is TGTGCCAGCAGCTTAAGCACGGACCCTAATGAGCAGTACTTC.

This clonotype was observed many times. V is TRBV7-9 and J is TRBJ2-2; 10 bases align to TRBD1. This CDR3 comprises 19 residues. Unmatched junction bases numbered 13, after V lost 6 bases and J lost 0 bases. Germline-derived CDR1 and CDR2 are SEHNR and FQNEAQ (reference sequence). The CDR3 is CASSQSGTGARANTGELFF. In DNA, the CDR3 is TGTGCCAGCAGTCAATCCGGGACAGGGGCCCGCGCGAACACCGGGGAGCTGTTTTTT. The full variable domain, completed using reference TRBV7-9 and TRBJ2-2, is DTGVSQNPRHKITKRGQNVTFRCDPISEHNRLYWYRQTLGQGPEFLTYFQNEAQLEKSRLLSDRFSAERPKGSFSTLEIQRTEQGDSAMYLCASSQSGTGARANTGELFFGEGSRLTVL.

This clonotype appeared many times. The chain couples TRBV4-1 to TRBJ2-7; D not resolved. The V and J ends lost 0 bases and 3 bases respectively, with 9 bases between them. The CDR3 loop spans 14 amino acids. Germline CDR1 reads MGHRA; CDR2 reads YSYEKL. The CDR3, as DNA: TGCGCCAGCAGCCAAGAGGCACGGAACTACGAGCAGTACTTC. This translates into CASSQEARNYEQYF.

This clonotype was picked up a small number of times. The chain joins TRBV7-2 to TRBJ2-2; TRBD2 is a possible D gene (6 bases). Germline V CDR1 and CDR2: SGHTA, FQGNSA. V was trimmed by 4 bases and J by 1 base, leaving 10 bases between them. CDR3 length: 15 residues. The CDR3, as DNA: TGTGCCAGCAGCTCCCAGGGAGGGAACACCGGGGAGCTGTTTTTT. Its translation: CASSSQGGNTGELFF.

This clonotype was seen only a few times. The rearrangement links TRBV29-1 to TRBJ1-1; TRBD1 might be the D (6 bases). V was trimmed by 8 bases and J by 0 bases, leaving 16 bases between them. The CDR3 is 14 residues long. Germline lookup yields CDR1 SQVTM and CDR2 ANQGSEA. The CDR3 coding sequence is TGCAGCTTAACCCGGGGGGCCATGAACACTGAAGCTTTCTTT. Its translation: CSLTRGAMNTEAFF. The whole variable domain, filled in from reference TRBV29-1 and TRBJ1-1, reads SAVISQKPSRDICQRGTSLTIQCQVDSQVTMMFWYRQQPGQSLTLIATANQGSEATYESGFVIDKFPISRPNLTFSTLTVSNMSPEDSSIYLCSLTRGAMNTEAFFGQGTRLTVV.

V gene TRBV28 combines with J gene TRBJ1-1; 9 nucleotides line up with TRBD1. Germline V gives CDR1 MDHEN, CDR2 SYDVKM. The CDR3 sequence is 15 residues long. V lost 4 bases to trimming and J lost 4 bases; unmatched junction nucleotides: 7. CDR3 region: CASSSPTGGGTEAFF. The CDR3 DNA reads TGTGCCAGCAGTTCTCCGACAGGGGGGGGCACTGAAGCTTTCTTT.

This clonotype was seen many times. The rearrangement uses TRBV7-9 and TRBJ2-7, with D uncertain. The ends were cut back, 1 base at V and 2 bases at J, with 9 bases in the middle. The CDR3 sequence is 14 residues long. Germline V gene lookup returns CDR1 SEHNR and CDR2 FQNEAQ (reference sequence). Written as DNA, the CDR3 is TGTGCCAGCAGCTTAGAACCGAGGCCCTACGAGCAGTACTTC. Protein: CASSLEPRPYEQYF.

This clonotype was seen a handful of times. The chain has TRBV5-1 and TRBJ1-4; the D gene is possibly TRBD1 (5 bases). CDR1 SGHRS and CDR2 YFSETQ come from the germline V gene. V lost 0 bases, J lost 1 base, and 13 bases lay in between. This CDR3 spans 17 amino acids. CDR3 residues: CASSLAWGVRTNEKLFF. The CDR3 DNA reads TGCGCCAGCAGCTTGGCCTGGGGGGTTCGAACTAATGAAAAACTGTTTTTT.

This clonotype was found many times. This chain connects TRBV28 to TRBJ2-7; TRBD1 matches at 10 bases. V lost 6 bases and J lost 5; bases outside the gene matches: 7. CDR1 is MDHEN, CDR2 SYDVKM, per germline. The CDR3 is 14 residues long. The CDR3 coding sequence is TGTGCCAGCAGCCGGGGACAGGGGCCCCACGAGCAGTACTTC. Translated: CASSRGQGPHEQYF.

This clonotype has just one count. This may come from a read error, since a much larger clone is one base off. The rearrangement joins TRBV30 to TRBJ2-7; D is uncertain. Germline V CDR1 and CDR2: GTSNPN, SVGIG (reference sequence). This CDR3 is 12 amino acids long. V lost 0 bases to trimming and J lost 4 bases, with 7 bases between them. The CDR3 reads CAWSVRHYEQYF. CDR3 DNA sequence: TGTGCCTGGAGTGTACGGCATTACGAGCAGTACTTC.

The table lists this clonotype with a few counts. The V gene is TRBV2, the J gene TRBJ1-1; TRBD1 matches 7 bases. The CDR3 is made up of 13 amino acids. The trim removed 6 bases at V and 11 bases at J, leaving 12 bases unmatched. Germline CDR1 and CDR2: SNHLY and FYNNEI. CDR3 amino acids: CASRTGRETKAFF. In DNA form, the CDR3 reads TGTGCCAGCAGGACAGGGCGTGAGACTAAGGCTTTCTTT.